Below, 11 T cell receptor beta chains from the same sample are listed, as sequenced in a study of cytomegalovirus exposure and HLA in healthy donors. Vbeta (60) and Jbeta (13) primers were used in the PCR. TCRdb's table, derived via immunoSEQ multiplex PCR, lists solely in-frame clones and lacks some. Here the sample spans approximately 190,000 clones, roughly 84% being singletons. The sequenced sample consisted of PBMCs. The receptor source for this set is a boy between 10 and 17 years old in good health and CMV-seronegative.

The chain employs TRBV30 and TRBJ1-4, with 7 bases fitting TRBD1. The CDR3 extends over 15 amino acids. The V segment lost 2 bases and the J segment 4 bases; nucleotides outside the gene matches: 7. Germline CDR1 reads GTSNPN; CDR2 reads SVGIG (reference sequence). In DNA, the CDR3 is TGTGCCTGGAGTCCCGGGACAGCCATTAATGAAAAACTGTTTTTT. Translating gives CAWSPGTAINEKLFF.

This clone was observed a handful of times. DNA for the CDR3: TGTGCCAGCAGCTTGGGACACAATCAGCCCCAGCATTTT. Its translation: CASSLGHNQPQHF. This chain links TRBV7-2 with TRBJ1-5, with a tentative D call TRBD1 (6 bases). CDR1 is SGHTA, CDR2 FQGNSA, per germline. V was shortened by 3 bases and J by 3 bases, with 6 bases between the two germline ends. The CDR3 has 13 residues.

The chain carries TRBV30 and TRBJ2-2, with a possible D match to TRBD1 (6 bases). The J call is doubtful: the DNA matches TRBJ1-3 better. Germline CDR1 GTSNPN, CDR2 SVGIG (reference sequence). This CDR3 region has 18 residues. The DNA for the CDR3 is TGTGCCCTAACACCGGACAGAAGTTCTGGGTTTTCTGGAAACACCATATATTTT. Its protein is CALTPDRSSGFSGNTIYF.

The chain recombines TRBV7-2 with TRBJ1-1; D gene uncertain. CDR3 length equals 14 residues. Trimming shortened V by 5 bases and J by 1 base, and 11 bases separated the two germline ends. Germline lookup yields CDR1 SGHTA and CDR2 FQGNSA. The CDR3 here is CASSPRFWNTEAFF. The CDR3 DNA reads as TGTGCCAGCAGCCCTAGGTTCTGGAACACTGAAGCTTTCTTT.

J is TRBJ2-7 and V is TRBV6-1, with 9 bases lining up with TRBD1. Germline loops: CDR1 MNHNS, CDR2 SASEGT. J was trimmed by 6 bases and V by 2 bases; bases with no gene match: 5. The CDR3 contains 14 residues. The CDR3 DNA sequence: TGTGCCAGCAGTGAACTACAGGGGGCGGGCGAGCAGTACTTC. Translation gives CASSELQGAGEQYF.

This chain connects TRBV25-1 to TRBJ2-7; 9 bases agree with TRBD1. Germline CDR1 MGHDK, CDR2 SYGVNS. The CDR3 spans 13 residues. Trimming removed 8 bases from V and 3 bases from J; junction bases left unmatched: 5. CDR3: CASQTDRGYEQYF. CDR3 in DNA: TGTGCCAGCCAAACGGACAGGGGCTACGAGCAGTACTTC.

The chain uses TRBV27 and TRBJ2-7, with D tentatively TRBD1 (6 bases). The CDR3 contains 14 residues. Trimming left V 4 bases short and J 3 bases short, with 13 bases between. CDR1 is MNHEY and CDR2 is SMNVEV in the germline V gene (reference sequence). CDR3 sequence: CASSSRGTIYEQYF. CDR3 in DNA: TGTGCCAGCAGTTCGAGGGGGACGATCTACGAGCAGTACTTC.

The J gene is TRBJ2-5, the V gene TRBV21-1; the D call of TRBD2 is as the table states it, not checked on the DNA. TRBV21-1 is classified as a pseudogene. This CDR3 is 16 amino acids long. The CDR3 here is CASSKEIGTLQETQYF. The DNA of the CDR3 is TGTGCCAGCAGCAAAGAAATCGGGACTCTACAAGAGACCCAGTACTTC.

The V and J genes are TRBV14 and TRBJ1-2; D is possibly TRBD1 (5 bases). Germline CDR1 is SGHDN and CDR2 is FVKESK. This CDR3 spans 12 amino acids. V lost 5 bases and J 4 bases, leaving 8 bases between the germline ends. CDR3: CASSATGYGYTF. The CDR3 nucleotides read TGTGCCAGCAGCGCTACAGGCTATGGCTACACCTTC.

This sequence joins TRBV5-1 and TRBJ2-3, with 7 positions matching TRBD1. The germline gives CDR1 SGHRS, CDR2 YFSETQ. CDR3 size: 15 residues. V was pared by 0 bases and J by 2 bases, with 3 bases of the junction left unmatched. The CDR3 DNA is TGCGCCAGCAGCTTGGAGGGGGCGCACACAGATACGCAGTATTTT. The encoded protein is CASSLEGAHTDTQYF.

This clone was recorded a few times. The J gene is TRBJ1-5, the V gene TRBV15; 7 bases are shared with TRBD1. V gave up 5 bases and J gave up 1 base; unmatched junction bases: 5. CDR3 length: 15 residues. Germline V gives CDR1 LNHNV, CDR2 YYDKDF (reference sequence). The CDR3 protein is CATSGNRGSNQPQHF. CDR3 in DNA: TGTGCCACCAGCGGGAACAGGGGAAGCAATCAGCCCCAGCATTTT. Combining the CDR3 with reference TRBV15 and TRBJ1-5 gives the whole variable domain DAMVIQNPRYQVTQFGKPVTLSCSQTLNHNVMYWYQQKSSQAPKLLFHYYDKDFNNEADTPDNFQSRRPNTSFCFLDIRSPGLGDTAMYLCATSGNRGSNQPQHFGDGTRLSIL.